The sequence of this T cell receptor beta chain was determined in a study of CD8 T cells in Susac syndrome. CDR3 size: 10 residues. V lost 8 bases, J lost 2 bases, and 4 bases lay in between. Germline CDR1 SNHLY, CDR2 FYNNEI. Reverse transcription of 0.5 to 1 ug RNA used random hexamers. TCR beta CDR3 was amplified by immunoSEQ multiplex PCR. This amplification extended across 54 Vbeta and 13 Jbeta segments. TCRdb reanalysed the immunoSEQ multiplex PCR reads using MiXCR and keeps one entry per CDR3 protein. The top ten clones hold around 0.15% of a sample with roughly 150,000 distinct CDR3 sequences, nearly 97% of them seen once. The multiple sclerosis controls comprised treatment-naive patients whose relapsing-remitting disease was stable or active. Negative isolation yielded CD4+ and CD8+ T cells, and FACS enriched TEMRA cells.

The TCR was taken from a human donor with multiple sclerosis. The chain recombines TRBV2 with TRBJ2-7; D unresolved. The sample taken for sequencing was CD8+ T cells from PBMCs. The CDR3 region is CASDPYEQYF. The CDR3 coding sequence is TGTGCCAGCGACCCCTACGAGCAGTACTTC.